This record looks at one T cell receptor beta chain sequence and its context. Its antigen is unidentified. These data originate in a study of T cells in localized non-small cell lung cancer. General observations from the study: Appearance in adjacent lung was seen for a median around 58 of the top 100 tumor clones. Analysis by sequencing included only one tumor region, so heterogeneity remains possible. In uninvolved adjacent lung, T cell clonality reached its highest value, exceeding tumor.

Generated by immunoSEQ multiplex PCR, the TCRdb table keeps only in-frame clones and is missing some. The sample contains about 6,000 clones, under 30% of which appear only once. The CDR3 runs to 13 residues. V lost 1 base and J 6 bases, leaving 9 bases between the germline ends. CDR1 is SGHDN, CDR2 FVKESK, per germline. The sequencing here drew on lung tumor tissue, taken before any cancer treatment. The receptor was isolated from a female donor of 60 years or more with stage I lung adenocarcinoma. The J gene is TRBJ1-1, the V gene TRBV14; D unresolved. CDR3 sequence reads: CASSQGGGAEAFF. In DNA, the CDR3 is TGTGCCAGCAGCCAAGGGGGTGGGGCTGAAGCTTTCTTT.